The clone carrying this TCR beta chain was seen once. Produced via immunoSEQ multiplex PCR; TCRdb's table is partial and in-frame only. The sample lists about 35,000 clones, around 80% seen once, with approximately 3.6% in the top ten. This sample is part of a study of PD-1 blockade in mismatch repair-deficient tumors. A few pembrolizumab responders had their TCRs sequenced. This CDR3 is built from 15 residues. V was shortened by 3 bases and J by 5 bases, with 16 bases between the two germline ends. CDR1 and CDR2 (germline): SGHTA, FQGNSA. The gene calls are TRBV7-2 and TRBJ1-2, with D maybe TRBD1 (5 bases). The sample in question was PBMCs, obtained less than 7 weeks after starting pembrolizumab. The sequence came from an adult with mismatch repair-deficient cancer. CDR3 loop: CASSFAHMTDYGYTF. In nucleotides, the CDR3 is TGTGCCAGCAGCTTTGCCCATATGACAGATTATGGCTACACCTTC.